The present T cell receptor delta chain was sequenced within a study of fetal and pediatric gammadelta thymocytes (dated 2022 in TCRdb). At the level of the whole study: The bulk gammadelta thymocyte repertoires combined previously published and newly generated, unpublished data and were used to strengthen a single-cell study of gammadelta thymocyte development. In total, the bulk gammadelta thymocyte repertoire set covered approximately 10 subjects, made up of 7 pediatric thymus donors and 3 fetal thymus donors. The bulk gammadelta thymocyte repertoires combined unpublished data with previously published data (refs 27,28). To increase subject numbers and strengthen the CDR3 publicity analysis, bulk TCR repertoire data were added. The paper as a whole reports these results and caveats: Compared with post-natal repertoires, fetal gammadelta thymocyte repertoires had previously been reported to be enriched for TRDV2, TRGV8 and TRGV9 usage, low N additions and public CDR3s.

The run used an Illumina MiSeq. The paper's processing steps were these. For the publicity analysis, the Vgamma9Vdelta2 and nonVgamma9Vdelta2 bulk CDR3 files from each subject were merged to form one combined repertoire per subject. Using base R and dplyr, each CDR3 amino acid sequence was checked across 9 single-cell datasets and roughly 10 bulk repertoires to give a publicity score ranging from 0 to 19. Via CATT, TCRdb reprocessed the public reads, and rows with identical DNA were then joined. The V and J calls reflect TCRdb's pipeline rather than the authors' work. The sample table lists under 1,500 delta-chain clones, approximately 40% of them with a count of one. 6.5% to 8% of the sample is in the top ten clones. The CDR3 runs 17 amino acids, cysteine and phenylalanine included. Kept here is only the CDR3 DNA, which spans 51 bases and is read in frame from base 1. V gives up 3 bases and J gives up 3 bases, and the segment between their germline ends measures 26 bases. CDR1 and CDR2 are read off the germline V gene (reference sequence) as TVYSNPD and GDNSRS.

For staining, thymocytes received Zombie NIR viability dye along with antibodies against CD3 (UCHT1), TCRgammadelta (11F2), TCRVgamma9 (IMMU360) and TCRVdelta2 (IMMU389). TRD and TRG CDR3 repertoires were generated in bulk, separately, from sorted Vgamma9Vdelta2 and nonVgamma9Vdelta2 gammadelta thymocytes obtained from human fetal and pediatric thymuses. Pediatric thymus tissue was collected in Belgium from children having cardiac surgery. The ages of the pediatric thymus donors in the study ranged between roughly 1 and 12 years. Thymic cell suspensions were prepared from fetal and post-natal thymuses as described previously. NonVgamma9Vdelta2 thymocytes were sorted as CD3+ gammadeltaTCR+ cells lacking the Vgamma9+Vdelta2+ phenotype. A FACS Aria III cell sorter (BD Biosciences) was used to carry out the cell sorting. Within its sample, this clone is large (0.1 to 1%). The target of this receptor is not known. Base qualities are missing; no much larger clone stands one base away.

The V and J segments used are TRDV3 and TRDJ1; matching of 6 bases hints at TRDD3 as the D gene. Sequenced: non-Vgamma9Vdelta2 gamma-delta T cells from the thymus. The sample's cell subset or site label is to be understood as: CD3+gammadeltaTCR+ thymocytes not co-expressing Vgamma9 and Vdelta2. This TCR was sampled from a child who underwent cardiac surgery and was recorded as healthy. The CDR3 reads as follows: CAFSQISGALGADKLIF. In nucleotide form, the sequence is TGTGCCTTCTCCCAAATTTCTGGGGCGCTTGGGGCCGATAAACTCATCTTT.